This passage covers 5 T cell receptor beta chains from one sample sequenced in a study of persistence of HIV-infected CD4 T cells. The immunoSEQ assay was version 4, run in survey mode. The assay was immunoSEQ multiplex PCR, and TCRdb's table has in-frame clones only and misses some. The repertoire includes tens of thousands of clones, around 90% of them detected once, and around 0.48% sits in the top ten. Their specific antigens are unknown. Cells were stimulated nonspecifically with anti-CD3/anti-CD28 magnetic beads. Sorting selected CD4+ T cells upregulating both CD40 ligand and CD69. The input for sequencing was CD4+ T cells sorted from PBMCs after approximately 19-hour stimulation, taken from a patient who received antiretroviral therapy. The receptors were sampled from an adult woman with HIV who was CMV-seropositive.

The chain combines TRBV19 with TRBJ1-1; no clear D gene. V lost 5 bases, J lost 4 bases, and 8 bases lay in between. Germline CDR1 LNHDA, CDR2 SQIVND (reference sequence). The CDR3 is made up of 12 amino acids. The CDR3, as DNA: TGTGCCAGTAGTCAAAGGGTCACTGAAGCTTTCTTT. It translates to CASSQRVTEAFF.

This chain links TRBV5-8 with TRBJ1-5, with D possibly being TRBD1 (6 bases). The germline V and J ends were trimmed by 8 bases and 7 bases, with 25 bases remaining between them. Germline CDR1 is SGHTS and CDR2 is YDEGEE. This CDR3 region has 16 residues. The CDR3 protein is CASGPKGGGSEQPQHF. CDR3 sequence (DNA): TGTGCCAGTGGGCCAAAAGGGGGGGGGTCCGAGCAGCCCCAGCATTTT.

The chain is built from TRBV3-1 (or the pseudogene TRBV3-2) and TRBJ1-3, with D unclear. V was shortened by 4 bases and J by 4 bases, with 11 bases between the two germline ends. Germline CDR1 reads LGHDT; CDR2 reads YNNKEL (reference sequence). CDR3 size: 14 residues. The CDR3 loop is CASSLQSGGNTIYF. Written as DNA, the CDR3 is TGTGCCAGCAGCCTACAGTCGGGAGGAAACACCATATATTTT.

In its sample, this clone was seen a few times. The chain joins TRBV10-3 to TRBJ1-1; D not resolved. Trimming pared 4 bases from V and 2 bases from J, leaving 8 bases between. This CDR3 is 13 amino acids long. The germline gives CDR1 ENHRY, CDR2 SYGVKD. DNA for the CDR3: TGTGCCATCAGTGGACATAGCAACACTGAAGCTTTCTTT. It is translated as CAISGHSNTEAFF.

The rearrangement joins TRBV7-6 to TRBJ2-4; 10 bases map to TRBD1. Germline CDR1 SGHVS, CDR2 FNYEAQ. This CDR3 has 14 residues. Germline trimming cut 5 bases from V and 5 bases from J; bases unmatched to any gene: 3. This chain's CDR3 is CASSIGTGENIQYF. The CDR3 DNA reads TGTGCCAGCAGCATCGGGACAGGGGAAAACATTCAGTACTTC.